The 6 T cell receptor beta chains reported below all come from one sample, sequenced in a study of neoadjuvant anti-PD-1 for oral cavity cancer. Data came from immunoSEQ multiplex PCR; TCRdb stores just in-frame clones and leaves some out. Of 17,000 or so clones in the sample, approximately 60% were seen once. Sequencing used PBMCs, obtained before nivolumab (anti-PD-1) treatment. The origin of the receptors is a person aged 35 to 85 with oral cavity squamous cell carcinoma.

This chain joins TRBV19 and TRBJ1-5; no clear D. The CDR3 has 14 residues. CDR1 is LNHDA, CDR2 SQIVND, per germline (reference sequence). Trimming took off 3 bases at V and 3 bases at J, with 9 bases between the two ends. The CDR3 protein is CASSIGQPNQPQHF. The DNA for the CDR3 is TGTGCCAGTAGTATTGGTCAGCCCAATCAGCCCCAGCATTTT.

The chain joins TRBV25-1 to TRBJ2-1, with 8 bases identical to TRBD2. The CDR3 runs to 15 residues. CDR1 is MGHDK and CDR2 is SYGVNS in the germline V gene. J lost 7 bases, V lost 9 bases, and 14 bases had no gene match. CDR3 sequence: CASHPGGLIKNEQFF. In nucleotides, the CDR3 is TGTGCCAGTCACCCGGGGGGGCTAATTAAAAATGAGCAGTTCTTC.

The CDR3 DNA is TGTGCCTGGAGTCGGGGGGCAGGGAATCAGCCCCAGCATTTT. Translation: CAWSRGAGNQPQHF. The chain carries TRBV30 and TRBJ1-5; D is possibly TRBD1 (6 bases). The ends were cut back, 2 bases at V and 4 bases at J, with 12 bases in the middle. This CDR3 region has 14 residues. The germline gives CDR1 GTSNPN, CDR2 SVGIG (reference sequence).

This chain connects TRBV2 to TRBJ2-6; D gene uncertain. The germline CDR1 and CDR2 sequences are SNHLY and FYNNEI. This CDR3 spans 15 amino acids. V gave up 7 bases and J gave up 6 bases, with 16 bases separating them. CDR3 sequence reads: CASNPGSSLANVLTF. The CDR3 DNA reads as TGTGCCAGCAACCCCGGGTCCTCTCTGGCCAACGTCCTGACTTTC. Variable domain in full (rest from reference TRBV2 and TRBJ2-6): EPEVTQTPSHQVTQMGQEVILRCVPISNHLYFYWYRQILGQKVEFLVSFYNNEISEKSEIFDDQFSVERPDGSNFTLKIRSTKLEDSAMYFCASNPGSSLANVLTFGAGSRLTVL.

In its sample, this clone was seen once. V usage is TRBV5-1 and J usage is TRBJ2-5, with D uncertain. This CDR3 spans 13 amino acids. V was clipped by 0 bases and J by 5 bases, with 8 bases between them. Germline CDR1 SGHRS, CDR2 YFSETQ. In DNA form, the CDR3 reads TGCGCCAGCAGCTTGGCGGTAGGGGAGACCCAGTACTTC. Translating gives CASSLAVGETQYF.

V is TRBV5-1 and J is TRBJ1-5; 8 bases align to TRBD1. Per the germline V gene, CDR1 is SGHRS and CDR2 is YFSETQ. The CDR3 is 15 residues long. J gave up 6 bases and V 0 bases, and 5 bases lay outside the gene matches. Written as DNA, the CDR3 is TGCGCCAGCAGCTTGGGAGGGACAGGCAGTCAGCCCCAGCATTTT. Translation gives CASSLGGTGSQPQHF.